This T cell receptor beta chain came from a study of T cell repertoires in cytomegalovirus infection. One entry per CDR3 protein results from TCRdb running MiXCR on the reads. The sample carries around 240,000 distinct CDR3 sequences, 22% recorded once. This clonotype appeared many times. CDR1 is SGHVS and CDR2 is FQNEAQ in the germline V gene. The junction had 4 bases not matched to a gene; V was cut back by 5 bases and J by 5 bases. This CDR3 has 16 residues. Sample: CD8+ T cells from PBMCs. This TCR was recovered from a human donor in good health (CMV status not recorded). Some clones in this sample may be carry-over from other donors' samples. The chain recombines TRBV7-8 with TRBJ2-3; 16 bases agree with TRBD2. The CDR3 bases are TGTGCCAGCAGCGGGACTAGCGGGGGGGTTGTAGATACGCAGTATTTT. This codes for CASSGTSGGVVDTQYF. Complete variable domain (other parts from reference TRBV7-8 and TRBJ2-3): GAGVSQSPRYKVAKRGQDVALRCDPISGHVSLFWYQQALGQGPEFLTYFQNEAQLDKSGLPSDRFFAERPEGSVSTLKIQRTQQEDSAVYLCASSGTSGGVVDTQYFGPGTRLTVL.